These 17 T cell receptor beta chains were all obtained from the same sample, sequenced in a study of CD8 T cells in ankylosing spondylitis. In TCRdb, the 5' RACE reads were re-called with MiXCR into one record per CDR3 protein. The sample yields 180,000 or so distinct CDR3 sequences, 9.5% to 13% seen once. The sequenced sample was blood, either unsorted or a sorted T cell fraction (not recorded which). These receptors were collected from a male donor with ankylosing spondylitis or in good health (not recorded which).

This rearrangement joins TRBV7-9 to TRBJ2-1; no definite D call. Per germline, CDR1 SEHNR and CDR2 FQNEAQ (reference sequence). Deletions cut 5 bases from V and 6 bases from J, with 17 bases between. The CDR3 spans 15 residues. CDR3 region: CASSPDGARFNEQFF. The CDR3 DNA reads as TGTGCCAGCAGCCCCGACGGAGCTAGATTCAATGAGCAGTTCTTC.

This rearrangement joins TRBV7-2 to TRBJ2-3; TRBD2 agrees at 13 bases. The CDR3 extends over 17 amino acids. The J segment lost 5 bases and the V segment lost 1 base, leaving 6 bases of the junction unmatched. Germline CDR1 reads SGHTA; CDR2 reads FQGNSA. The CDR3 sequence is CASSLVTSGGARDTQYF. As DNA, the CDR3 is TGTGCCAGCAGCTTAGTAACTAGCGGGGGGGCGAGAGATACGCAGTATTTT.

In the case of this clonotype: Possible read error: a much larger clone is one base away. The rearrangement uses TRBV20-1 and TRBJ2-7; 11 nucleotides match TRBD2. The germline gives CDR1 DFQATT, CDR2 SNEGSKA (reference sequence). The CDR3 spans 15 residues. With V trimmed by 3 bases and J by 2 bases, 6 bases remained unmatched. The CDR3 protein is CSASKTSGNAYEQYF. CDR3 coding DNA: TGCAGTGCTAGCAAGACTAGCGGGAATGCCTACGAGCAGTACTTC.

This chain connects TRBV6-1 to TRBJ2-1; TRBD2 matches 7 bases. J was trimmed by 8 bases and V by 6 bases; bases with no gene match: 13. CDR1 is MNHNS and CDR2 is SASEGT in the germline V gene. This CDR3 contains 15 residues. The CDR3 loop reads CASRAPGGAGDEQFF. The CDR3 region has the DNA TGTGCCAGCAGGGCCCCGGGGGGTGCCGGAGATGAGCAGTTCTTC.

This clonotype was detected many times. The CDR3 protein is CSVEGSWGNTEAFF. The DNA for the CDR3 is TGCAGCGTTGAAGGATCGTGGGGTAACACTGAAGCTTTCTTT. The gene calls are TRBV29-1 and TRBJ1-1; D not resolved. Trimming stripped 1 base from V and 2 bases from J, with 11 bases between. The CDR3 runs to 14 residues. Germline CDR1 is SQVTM and CDR2 is ANQGSEA. Drawing the rest from reference TRBV29-1 and TRBJ1-1, the complete variable domain is SAVISQKPSRDICQRGTSLTIQCQVDSQVTMMFWYRQQPGQSLTLIATANQGSEATYESGFVIDKFPISRPNLTFSTLTVSNMSPEDSSIYLCSVEGSWGNTEAFFGQGTRLTVV.

V is TRBV5-1 and J is TRBJ1-1; D gene uncertain. CDR1 SGHRS and CDR2 YFSETQ come from the germline V gene. The CDR3 extends over 12 amino acids. Trimming stripped 7 bases from V and 4 bases from J, with 11 bases between. The CDR3 DNA is TGCGCCAGCCAACTTGGTCCCACTGAAGCTTTCTTT. The encoded protein is CASQLGPTEAFF.

The sample holds many counts of this clonotype. The J gene is TRBJ2-7, the V gene TRBV9; 9 bases align to TRBD2. The V gene end was trimmed by 0 bases and the J gene end by 1 base; junction bases not matched to a gene: 2. This CDR3 is 15 amino acids long. Germline CDR1 SGDLS, CDR2 YYNGEE. This chain's CDR3 is CASSVGGGGSYEQYF. CDR3 sequence (DNA): TGTGCCAGCAGCGTAGGCGGGGGGGGATCCTACGAGCAGTACTTC. The full variable domain, with the rest looked up from reference TRBV9 and TRBJ2-7, is DSGVTQTPKHLITATGQRVTLRCSPRSGDLSVYWYQQSLDQGLQFLIQYYNGEERAKGNILERFSAQQFPDLHSELNLSSLELGDSALYFCASSVGGGGSYEQYFGPGTRLTVT.

This clonotype has a count of ten or more. The chain links TRBV19 to TRBJ2-1; 11 nucleotides match TRBD2. The CDR3 extends over 15 amino acids. Losses at the gene ends were 5 bases for V and 13 bases for J; bases not matched to a gene: 13. Germline CDR1 and CDR2: LNHDA and SQIVND (reference sequence). This CDR3 reads CASSPSGRSRTIQFF. The CDR3 DNA follows: TGTGCCAGTAGTCCTAGCGGGAGGTCCCGTACCATACAGTTCTTC.

In this sample, this clonotype turned up many times. This chain uses TRBV7-9 with TRBJ1-1; maybe TRBD1 (5 bases). CDR3 size: 13 residues. Trimming left V 5 bases short and J 7 bases short, with 14 bases between. Germline assignment: CDR1 SEHNR and CDR2 FQNEAQ (reference sequence). The CDR3 spells CASSQGRQSEAFF. Written as DNA, the CDR3 is TGTGCCAGCAGCCAGGGACGACAGAGTGAAGCTTTCTTT.

As for this clonotype: A read error may explain this, as a much larger clone is one base away. V is TRBV29-1 and J is TRBJ2-7, with 9 nucleotides matching TRBD1. Germline-derived CDR1 and CDR2 are SQVTM and ANQGSEA. The CDR3 totals 13 residues. CDR3 region: CSVRKGQGYEQNF. The CDR3 nucleotides are TGCAGCGTTCGTAAGGGACAGGGATACGAGCAGAACTTC.

This clonotype has at least ten counts. The chain has TRBV5-1 and TRBJ2-7; TRBD2 might be the D (5 bases). Per the germline V gene, CDR1 is SGHRS and CDR2 is YFSETQ. The V gene lost 4 bases and the J gene lost 5 bases, with 10 bases spanning the gap. The CDR3 length is 12 residues. DNA of the CDR3: TGCGCCAGCAGCGCAGCTAGCCACGAGCAGTACTTC. This sequence encodes CASSAASHEQYF.

A few counts support this clonotype. The chain couples TRBV7-8 to TRBJ1-5; tentatively, D is TRBD1 (5 bases). Germline CDR1 reads SGHVS; CDR2 reads FQNEAQ. V gave up 2 bases and J gave up 1 base, with 12 bases separating them. This CDR3 contains 16 residues. Here the CDR3 DNA reads TGTGCCAGCAGCTTATTCGGGGGGTCCAGCAATCAGCCCCAGCATTTT. Residues: CASSLFGGSSNQPQHF.

The sample holds many counts of this clonotype. The V gene is TRBV24-1, the J gene TRBJ2-7, with D tentatively TRBD2 (6 bases). V dropped 0 bases and J dropped 3 bases, with 11 bases sitting between them. The V gene's germline CDR1 is KGHDR and CDR2 SFDVKD. The CDR3 has 15 amino acids. DNA for the CDR3: TGTGCCACCAGTGATTTGACCCCGGAGGGCTACGAGCAGTACTTC. Its translation: CATSDLTPEGYEQYF.

This clonotype was seen repeatedly, ten times or more. The J gene is TRBJ1-2, the V gene TRBV29-1; 7 nucleotides match TRBD1. Germline CDR1 is SQVTM and CDR2 is ANQGSEA. The V segment lost 4 bases and the J segment 0 bases; nucleotides outside the gene matches: 2. The CDR3 totals 13 residues. In DNA, the CDR3 is TGCAGCGTTGCCGGACAGGCTAACTATGGCTACACCTTC. Its protein is CSVAGQANYGYTF.

This clonotype was counted a few times. The chain links TRBV10-2 to TRBJ2-3, with 9 bases matching TRBD2. Germline CDR1 is WSHSY and CDR2 is SAAADI. The CDR3 runs 16 residues. J was trimmed by 2 bases and V by 6 bases; bases with no gene match: 9. The CDR3 coding sequence is TGCGCCAGCAGCGTCGTGCTAGCGGGATTCACAGATACGCAGTATTTT. This sequence encodes CASSVVLAGFTDTQYF.

The sample holds many counts of this clonotype. The chain is built from TRBV29-1 and TRBJ2-7, with D possibly TRBD1 on 6 matching bases. Trimming cost V 7 bases and J 6 bases, with 19 bases left between them. Germline V lookup: CDR1 SQVTM, CDR2 ANQGSEA. This CDR3 contains 13 residues. The CDR3 reads CSGTVGQGGEQYF. In nucleotides, the CDR3 is TGCAGCGGGACTGTGGGCCAAGGGGGCGAGCAGTACTTC.

This clonotype was observed a handful of times. The chain joins TRBV12-3 or TRBV12-4 to TRBJ2-1; TRBD2 aligns across 8 bases. There are 14 residues in the CDR3. The V gene end was trimmed by 6 bases and the J gene end by 9 bases; junction bases not matched to a gene: 10. The CDR3 DNA reads as TGTGCCAGCAGGATACACGGGAGGGCCTCTGAGCAGTTCTTC. Its protein is CASRIHGRASEQFF.